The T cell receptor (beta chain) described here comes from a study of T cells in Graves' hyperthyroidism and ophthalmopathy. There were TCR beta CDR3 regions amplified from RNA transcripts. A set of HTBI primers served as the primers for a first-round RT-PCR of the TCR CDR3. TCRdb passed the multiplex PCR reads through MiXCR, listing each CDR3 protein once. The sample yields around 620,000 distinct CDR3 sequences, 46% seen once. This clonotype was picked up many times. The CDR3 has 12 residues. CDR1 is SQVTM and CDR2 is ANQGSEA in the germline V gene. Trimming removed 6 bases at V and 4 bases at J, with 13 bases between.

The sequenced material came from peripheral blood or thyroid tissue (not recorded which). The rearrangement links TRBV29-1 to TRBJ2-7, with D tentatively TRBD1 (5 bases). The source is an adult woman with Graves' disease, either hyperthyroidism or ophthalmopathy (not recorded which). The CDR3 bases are TGCAGCGTCGCAGGGTCCCAATACGAGCAGTACTTC. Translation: CSVAGSQYEQYF.